These T cell receptor beta chains were read from a single sample in a study of T cell responses to AZD1222 COVID-19 vaccine. Repertoires were generated with immunoSEQ multiplex PCR, while TCRdb's copy carries only in-frame clones and drops some. The sample shows more than 85,000 clones, approximately 91% of them seen only once. The sequences come from peripheral blood, collected on day 0 of AZD1222 vaccination. The receptors come from an adult in good health. Each CDR3 is given with its conserved first and last residue. D genes are given only for firm matches. The size of a clone is reported for some rows only, either as once, few or many, or as a class for expanded clones.

TRBV5-5,few,TRBJ1-6,-,TGTGCCAGCAGCTTGCGGGTGAGGTCACCCCTCCACTTT,CASSLRVRSPLHF
TRBV2,-,TRBJ1-2,-,TGTGCCAGCAGTGTTGGGTTGAGCTATGGCTACACCTTC,CASSVGLSYGYTF
TRBV9,-,TRBJ2-7,-,TGTGCCAGCAGCCCCCGGAGGGACAGCTCCTACGAGCAGTACTTC,CASSPRRDSSYEQYF
TRBV6-5,-,TRBJ1-2,-,TGTGCCAGCAGTCCGGACGGCGCCAACTATGGCTACACCTTC,CASSPDGANYGYTF
TRBV7-9,-,TRBJ1-4,-,TGTGCCAGCAGCTACTCGTCTAATGAAAAACTGTTTTTT,CASSYSSNEKLFF
TRBV12-3/TRBV12-4,-,TRBJ1-2,-,TGTGCCAGCAGGCCGGGACACCTTCGGGGCTACACCTTC,CASRPGHLRGYTF
TRBV2,-,TRBJ1-3,TRBD1,TGTGCCAGCAGTGAATCACCCCCGGACAGGACGTTCGGTGGAAACACCATATATTTT,CASSESPPDRTFGGNTIYF
TRBV6-1,once,TRBJ2-1,TRBD2,TGTGCCAGCAGTCACGGGGGGAATGAGCAGTTCTTC,CASSHGGNEQFF
TRBV12-3/TRBV12-4,-,TRBJ1-2,-,TGTGCCAGCAGTTTAGAGGGACGTGGCTACACCTTC,CASSLEGRGYTF
TRBV25-1,-,TRBJ2-2,-,TGTGCCAGCAGTGCCAAGGTGGCCGGGGAGCTGTTTTTT,CASSAKVAGELFF
TRBV24-1,-,TRBJ1-2,-,TGTGCCACCAGTGACCAGACCCGGGCCTCTGGCTACACCTTC,CATSDQTRASGYTF
TRBV7-2,-,TRBJ2-1,-,TGTGCCAGCAGCTCCCGACGGGGGAGTAATGAGCAGTTCTTC,CASSSRRGSNEQFF
TRBV5-1,-,TRBJ1-6,TRBD1,TGCGCCAGCAGCACGACAGGGGGAATCAATTCACCCCTCCACTTT,CASSTTGGINSPLHF
TRBV29-1,-,TRBJ1-1,-,TGCAGCGTTGAAGGCTGGACAAATGAAGCTTTCTTT,CSVEGWTNEAFF
TRBV28,-,TRBJ2-3,-,TGTGCCAGCAGTGGACTGAGTGGTGGTACGCAGTATTTT,CASSGLSGGTQYF
TRBV12-3/TRBV12-4,-,TRBJ1-5,TRBD1,TGTGCCAGCAGTCTGACAGGGGATCAGCCCCAGCATTTT,CASSLTGDQPQHF
TRBV10-3,-,TRBJ1-1,TRBD1,TGTGCCATCAGTAGACAGGGGAACACTGAAGCTTTCTTT,CAISRQGNTEAFF
TRBV7-2,-,TRBJ2-3,-,TGTGCCAGCTCACTCCTCAACACAGATACGCAGTATTTT,CASSLLNTDTQYF
TRBV6-4,-,TRBJ2-1,-,TGTGCCAGCAGTGACTCGGGGTCGCCTTACAATGAGCAGTTCTTC,CASSDSGSPYNEQFF
TRBV28,once,TRBJ1-5,TRBD1,TGTGCCAGCAGTCTAACCGGGACAGGGTCTAGAAATCAGCCCCAGCATTTT,CASSLTGTGSRNQPQHF
TRBV9,-,TRBJ2-5,-,TGTGCCAGCAGCCACACAGGGCAAGAGACCCAGTACTTC,CASSHTGQETQYF
TRBV5-1,-,TRBJ2-2,TRBD1,TGCGCCAGCATGCAACAGGGGGCGAACGGGGAGCTGTTTTTT,CASMQQGANGELFF
TRBV19,-,TRBJ1-5,-,TGTGCCAGTAGTATAAGAGTAGAGGGAGGGCATCCCCAGCATTTT,CASSIRVEGGHPQHF
TRBV9,-,TRBJ2-7,-,TGTGCCAGCAGCCCGCCCTACGAGCAGTACTTC,CASSPPYEQYF
TRBV15,-,TRBJ2-7,TRBD1,TGTGCCACCAGACCGGGACAGGTCCCCTACGAGCAGTACTTC,CATRPGQVPYEQYF
TRBV27,-,TRBJ2-7,-,TGTGCCAGCAGTTTAACCGGATCCTACGAGCAGTACTTC,CASSLTGSYEQYF
TRBV4-2,-,TRBJ1-2,TRBD1,TGTGCCAGCAGCCCCCGGACAGGGGAATATGGCTACACCTTC,CASSPRTGEYGYTF
TRBV28,-,TRBJ1-5,TRBD1,TGTGCCAGCAGTACACCGGGACAGGGGGCCCTGTGGCCCCAGCATTTT,CASSTPGQGALWPQHF
TRBV9,-,TRBJ2-5,-,TGTGCCAGCAGCGTACAGCCAACGCGGGAGACCCAGTACTTC,CASSVQPTRETQYF
TRBV2,-,TRBJ2-1,-,TGTGCCAGAAACAGGGCACAAAACAATGAGCAGTTCTTC,CARNRAQNNEQFF
TRBV4-3,many,TRBJ2-2,-,TGCGCCAGCAGCCAAGCGGCCAACACCGGGGAGCTGTTTTTT,CASSQAANTGELFF
TRBV29-1,once,TRBJ1-1,-,TGCAGCGTCGGACAAATTAACACTGAAGCTTTCTTT,CSVGQINTEAFF
TRBV30,-,TRBJ1-5,TRBD1,TGTGCCTGGAGAACCCAGGGGGCTAAGAATCAGCCCCAGCATTTT,CAWRTQGAKNQPQHF
TRBV7-9,-,TRBJ2-2,-,TGTGCCAGCAGCTCCTCCTCACTAAATAGGGAGCTGTTTTTT,CASSSSSLNRELFF
TRBV7-2,-,TRBJ1-1,TRBD1,TGTGCCAGCAGCTCCCGAATTCAGGGGGCGGGCACTGAAGCTTTCTTT,CASSSRIQGAGTEAFF
TRBV20-1,-,TRBJ2-7,TRBD2,TGCAGTGCTAGTCTCGCTAGCGGGAGCGGGGAGCAGTACTTC,CSASLASGSGEQYF